This T cell receptor (beta chain) was observed in a study of OX40 agonist ivuxolimab in advanced cancers. Across the study: Dose-escalation patients suffered from hepatocellular carcinoma, melanoma, renal cell or head and neck cancer. Patients with prior anti-PD-1, anti-PD-L1 or anti-CTLA-4 therapy were eligible; 35% to 45% had some.

This clone was observed once. Data came from immunoSEQ multiplex PCR; TCRdb stores just in-frame clones and leaves some out. This sample carries approximately 79,000 clones, 65% to 90% of them seen once, and the ten largest clones take roughly 3.1%. V lost 3 bases to trimming and J lost 3 bases, with 6 bases between them. The CDR3 is 12 amino acids. CDR1 is KGHSH and CDR2 is LQKENI in the germline V gene. This clonotype was sampled from an adult with an advanced solid tumor such as melanoma, head and neck, liver or kidney cancer. This material consisted of CD4+ or CD8+ T cells sorted from blood, taken in a trial of the OX40 agonist ivuxolimab. The chain carries TRBV18 and TRBJ2-7; D unclear. CDR3 sequence: CASSPDLYEQYF. CDR3 coding DNA: TGTGCCAGCTCACCGGATCTCTACGAGCAGTACTTC.